This T cell receptor (beta chain) originates from a study of beta chain features in type 1 diabetes. Of the isolated RNA, all was reverse transcribed, and so the sequenced material was expressed TCRB transcripts. Clones were read by immunoSEQ multiplex PCR, and TCRdb kept only the in-frame ones, dropping some. The sample holds 150,000 to 200,000 clones, approximately 9.1% seen once. This clone was observed a handful of times. Sequencing was performed on central memory CD4+ T cells from blood. The TCR originated in a woman aged 18-29 years in good health.

CDR3 amino acids: CASSRTGKYEQYF. The CDR3 nucleotides are TGTGCCAGCAGCCGAACAGGGAAGTACGAGCAGTACTTC. The chain recombines TRBV25-1 with TRBJ2-7; maybe TRBD1 (6 bases). V lost 6 bases to trimming and J lost 4 bases, with 13 bases between them. The CDR3 extends over 13 amino acids. The germline V gene encodes CDR1 MGHDK and CDR2 SYGVNS.